Each of the 21 T cell receptor beta chains below was sequenced from the same sample in a study of tumor and adjacent non-tumor tissue in lung cancer. No cell sorting was done before RNA was extracted from the tissue. More than 3 cm separated this lung sample from the edge of the tumor. Three rounds of nested PCR, following a modified ARM-PCR protocol, produced the TCRbeta library. TCRdb re-derived calls from the multiplex PCR reads in MiXCR, one entry per CDR3 protein. The sample contains 60,000 to 85,000 distinct CDR3 sequences, around 76% of which appear only once. The sample was distant non-tumor lung tissue. The receptor set was obtained from a man between 70 and 80 years old with non-small cell lung cancer.

About this clonotype itself: At one boundary the junction diverges from the germline segment, which might be a read error. Here the CDR3 DNA reads TGTGCCAGCAATTCAACTAGCGGGAGGCCCTACGAACAGTACTTC. Its protein is CASNSTSGRPYEQYF. The chain recombines TRBV12-3 or TRBV12-4 with TRBJ2-7; TRBD2 aligns across 12 bases. The CDR3 totals 15 residues.

Concerning this clonotype itself: An end of the junction differs from the germline gene, which may be a read error. J is TRBJ1-4 and V is TRBV4-1, with a possible D match to TRBD1 (6 bases). The CDR3 totals 15 residues. CDR1 MGHRA and CDR2 YSYEKL come from the germline V gene. The DNA for the CDR3 is TGTGCCAGCAGCCTGCTTAAGGGGGGCGATGAAAAACTGTTTTTT. Amino acid sequence: CASSLLKGGDEKLFF.

Points on this clonotype: Germline is not matched at one junction end, which may reflect a read error. This rearrangement joins TRBV4-1 to TRBJ2-7, with 11 bases lining up with TRBD2. The CDR3 has 16 amino acids. The V gene's germline CDR1 is MGHRA and CDR2 YSYEKL. CDR3 DNA sequence: TGCGTCAGCACCCTGACACTAGCGGGAGAGGGGGACGAGCAGTACTTC. Amino acids: CVSTLTLAGEGDEQYF.

In the case of this clonotype: The junction and the germline gene differ at one end; a read error may be behind it. The chain has TRBV11-2 and TRBJ2-5; TRBD1 matches at 7 bases. Germline V gives CDR1 SGHAT, CDR2 FQNNGV. This CDR3 region has 15 residues. The CDR3 loop reads CASSPGTVGQETRYF. In DNA form, the CDR3 reads TGTGCTAGCAGCCCGGGGACAGTTGGGCAAGAGACTCGGTACTTC.

On this clonotype: Here the CDR3 omits its conserved ending phenylalanine or tryptophan, so a read error is the likely source. The chain combines TRBV11-3 with TRBJ1-1; D is unresolved. Germline CDR1 and CDR2: SGHNT and YENEEA. Trimming shortened V by 2 bases and J by 7 bases, and 11 bases separated the two germline ends. This CDR3 is 13 amino acids long. DNA of the CDR3: TGTGCCAGCAGCTTACAGTGTGGGAGTGAAGCTTTCTAT. It specifies CASSLQCGSEAFY.

For this clonotype: A junction boundary mismatches the germline segment, possibly from a read error. This chain uses TRBV4-1 with TRBJ1-2; the match to TRBD1 covers 8 bases. In germline, CDR1 is MGHRA, CDR2 YSYEKL. The CDR3 is 14 residues long. CDR3 nucleotides: TGCGCCAACAGCCTGGCAGGGGGCGCCCATGGCTACACCTTC. Encoded protein: CANSLAGGAHGYTF.

On this clonotype itself: One end of the junction is discordant with germline, which a read error may explain. The V call is TRBV13, the J call TRBJ2-7; a weak D match, TRBD1 (5 bases). Germline V gives CDR1 PRHDT, CDR2 FYEKMQ (reference sequence). CDR3 size: 13 residues. CDR3 protein: CARSLGQGHEQYF. The CDR3 DNA reads as TGTGCCAGAAGCTTAGGGCAGGGCCACGAGCAATACTTC.

On this clonotype itself: A read error may account for a junction end that differs from germline. The chain carries TRBV11-3 and TRBJ1-5; no clear D gene. The J call may be wrong; the DNA end is better matched by TRBJ2-3. Germline values: CDR1 SGHNT, CDR2 YENEEA. The CDR3 totals 13 residues. CDR3: CACSLDAAQPQYF. The CDR3 DNA sequence: TGTGCCTGCAGCTTAGATGCGGCTCAGCCCCAGTATTTT.

A word on this clonotype: This may come from a read error, since a much larger clone is one base off. This chain links TRBV6-1 with TRBJ1-1; TRBD1 matches at 7 bases. Germline-derived CDR1 and CDR2 are MNHNS and SASEGT. The CDR3 runs 13 residues. The CDR3 nucleotides read TGTGCCAACAGTTTGGACAGGTTGACTGAAGCTTTCTTT. Protein sequence: CANSLDRLTEAFF.

Concerning this clonotype: Being one base from a much bigger clone, this may be a read error. CDR3 sequence reads: CASSSPGANVLTF. The CDR3 nucleotides are TGTGCCAGCAGTTCCCCTGGGGCCAACGTCCTGACTTTC. V is TRBV6-2 or TRBV6-3 and J is TRBJ2-6, with unresolved D. The V and J ends lost 4 bases and 2 bases respectively, with 3 bases between them. Germline V gene data show CDR1 as MNHEY and CDR2 as SVGEGT. This CDR3 contains 13 residues.

Worth noting for this clonotype: A read error is possible here, since a much larger clone lies one base away. V and J are TRBV7-8 and TRBJ2-7, with D possibly TRBD1 on 5 matching bases. Germline V gives CDR1 SGHVS, CDR2 FQNEAQ. The CDR3 contains 16 residues. The CDR3 loop reads CTSSLALAQGSYKQYF. In DNA form, the CDR3 reads TGTACCAGCAGCTTAGCTTTGGCGCAGGGCTCCTACAAGCAGTACTTC.

About this clonotype: A much larger clone sits a single nucleotide away, making a read error possible. The chain carries TRBV12-3 or TRBV12-4 and TRBJ1-1; possible D gene TRBD1, 5 bases. CDR3 length equals 13 residues. V lost 6 bases, J lost 11 bases, and 19 bases lay in between. The CDR3 DNA reads as TGTGCCAGCAGAATAACACCGGGGCAGAATGCTTTCTTT. It yields the protein CASRITPGQNAFF.

Regarding this clonotype: The CDR3 end shows no conserved phenylalanine or tryptophan, and so a read error is likely. The chain joins TRBV29-1 to TRBJ2-2, with D maybe TRBD1 (6 bases). The length of the CDR3 is 14 residues. CDR1 and CDR2 (germline): SQVTM, ANQGSEA. Trimming left V 3 bases short and J 5 bases short, with 13 bases between. The CDR3 region has the DNA TGCAGCGTTGACTCAGGGGTCGAGACCGGGGAGCTGTTTTTA. Protein sequence: CSVDSGVETGELFL.

The chain links TRBV20-1 to TRBJ1-5, with D perhaps matching TRBD1 (5 bases). The CDR3 consists of 17 residues. Trimming took off 3 bases at V and 0 bases at J, with 18 bases between the two ends. Germline lookup yields CDR1 DFQATT and CDR2 SNEGSKA (reference sequence). This chain's CDR3 is CSASSMGGIGSNQPQHF. CDR3 coding DNA: TGCAGTGCTAGTTCCATGGGGGGAATTGGTAGCAATCAGCCCCAGCATTTT.

This clonotype was detected once. Here the CDR3 DNA reads TGTGTCAGAAGTGATTACCCAACGGACAGGGAGCAGTTCTTC. Amino acids: CVRSDYPTDREQFF. The chain couples TRBV6-1 to TRBJ2-7, with 7 nucleotides matching TRBD1. The J call may not be correct, given that the DNA end is closer to TRBJ2-1. CDR3 length: 14 residues. Germline V gene data show CDR1 as MNHNS and CDR2 as SASEGT.

This clonotype was observed many times. The chain combines TRBV4-1 with TRBJ2-7; 10 nucleotides agree with TRBD2. This CDR3 has 16 residues. The V gene's germline CDR1 is MGHRA and CDR2 YSYEKL. With 4 bases clipped from V and 5 bases from J, the junction kept 11 bases outside the gene matches. The CDR3 is CASSRTLAGDGDEQYF. In nucleotides, the CDR3 is TGCGCCAGCAGCCGGACCCTAGCGGGAGACGGGGACGAGCAGTACTTC.

As to this clonotype: An end of the junction differs from the germline gene, which may be a read error. The rearrangement joins TRBV4-2 to TRBJ2-3; 12 bases match TRBD2. The germline V gene has CDR1 LGHNA and CDR2 YNFKEQ. This CDR3 has 18 amino acids. CDR3 loop: CASSQETSGGLRTDMQYF. In nucleotides, the CDR3 is TGTGCCAGCAGCCAAGAAACTAGCGGGGGGCTCAGGACAGATATGCAGTATTTT.

This clonotype was detected only once. The chain combines TRBV5-1 with TRBJ1-1; a weak D match, TRBD1 (5 bases). The CDR3 contains 14 residues. Germline V gives CDR1 SGHRS, CDR2 YFSETQ. Trimming pared 7 bases from V and 12 bases from J, leaving 25 bases between. The CDR3: CASRTQGKDTKTFF. The CDR3 nucleotides are TGCGCCAGCCGAACCCAGGGTAAGGACACTAAAACTTTCTTT.

The CDR3 loop is CASGHTAGGQPQHF. In DNA, the CDR3 is TGTGCTAGTGGCCATACAGCTGGCGGTCAGCCCCAGCATTTT. The chain is built from TRBV12-5 and TRBJ1-5; D is undetermined. Trimming pared 6 bases from V and 6 bases from J, leaving 15 bases between. Germline-derived CDR1 and CDR2 are LGHNT and FRNRAP. The CDR3 contains 14 residues. Drawing the rest from reference TRBV12-5 and TRBJ1-5, the complete variable domain is DARVTQTPRHKVTEMGQEVTMRCQPILGHNTVFWYRQTMMQGLELLAYFRNRAPLDDSGMPKDRFSAEMPDATLATLKIQPSEPRDSAVYFCASGHTAGGQPQHFGDGTRLSIL.

This clonotype has only one observation. This is likely a read error, given that the CDR3 carries no conserved phenylalanine or tryptophan at its end. This chain uses TRBV6-1 with TRBJ1-1, with TRBD1 as a possible D gene (5 bases). Germline loops: CDR1 MNHNS, CDR2 SASEGT. V was pared by 7 bases and J by 1 base, with 10 bases between. The CDR3 loop spans 13 amino acids. CDR3 bases: TGTGCCAGCAACGCAGGGTGGAACACTGAAGCTTTCCTT. Translation: CASNAGWNTEAFL.

As concerns this clonotype: One end of the junction fails to match germline, which may point to a read error. DNA of the CDR3: TGCGCCAGCAACCAAGACGGCAGGGGTCCTAAGGAGACCCAGTACTTC. Translating gives CASNQDGRGPKETQYF. The chain carries TRBV4-1 and TRBJ2-5, with a possible D match to TRBD1 (6 bases). The germline V gene has CDR1 MGHRA and CDR2 YSYEKL. This CDR3 comprises 16 residues.